The sequence of this TCR beta chain was determined in a study of cytomegalovirus exposure and HLA in healthy donors (dated by TCRdb to between 2016 and 2019). For the wider study: In an earlier analysis of 587 of the donors, roughly 300 Gb of sequence data and 120 million or so unique TCR beta sequences from about 190 million T cells were reported. Roughly 300 gigabases of sequencing data and tens of millions of unique TCR sequences were included in an early release covering about 700 HLA-typed donors. The genetic ancestry cluster associated with self-reported Caucasian donors included 70% to 85% of the roughly 400 genotyped donors. The study aimed to test whether signatures of past pathogen exposure could be identified by cataloging public T cell receptors. The study profiled the T cell repertoires of hundreds of subjects by immunosequencing and related them to cytomegalovirus serostatus. In addition to the first cohort of 500 to 850 subjects, a separate validation cohort of 130 or so different subjects was used. High-throughput TCR immunosequencing, statistical association of individual TCRs with disease status, and machine learning were combined to predict cytomegalovirus infection status. A later analysis re-examined previously published TCR beta repertoires from more than 650 donors and added high-resolution HLA genotyping to investigate patterns of TCR occurrence. The later analysis used no new phenotypic data to find candidate immune exposures, relying instead on TCR beta sequences and their occurrence across donors. An earlier analysis of 587 of the donors used high-throughput TCR beta sequencing to judge whether each TCR beta V gene segment behaved as functional or pseudogenic. Alongside the repertoire data, information on donor age, sex, ethnicity and CMV serostatus was compiled. In a later genetic analysis, genome-wide SNP genotypes for about three fifths of the 666 donors were used, and that subset was treated as a discovery cohort. All discovery cohort repertoires had been generated using a single sequencing platform. Class I and class II HLA loci were covered by the typing at four-digit resolution. The number of typed donors differed by locus: about 620-640 for A, B, C, DRB1 and DQB1; 500 to 550 for DQA1; approximately 600 for DPA1; and 400 to 480 for DPB1. Four or five DR-DQ haplotypes were handled as single units for association and clustering because linkage in the cohort was strong. Among almost 400 genotyped donors of the cohort, an average of about 240,000 unique TCR beta nucleotide sequences were sequenced per donor, 15% to 20% of them non-productive. Findings and caveats that apply to the study as a whole: A later analysis found that TCR association rates varied across HLA loci, with DRB1 alleles showing the most associated TCRs and HLA-C alleles the fewest. CMV serostatus was the only immune exposure information available for the cohort. The earlier analysis of approximately 560 of the donors excluded seventeen rarely observed V segments, including chromosome 9 orphons, because counts were too low. Some IMGT-functional V segments, including TRBV6-2 and TRBV6-3, could not be distinguished by the 87-base-pair reads and were therefore excluded. Presence/absence analyses assumed roughly uniform sequencing depth across donors, an assumption that may not hold. Compared with the approximately 600-donor mean, donors in an Asian-associated ancestry cluster had fewer N-insertions in productive TCRs, according to a later genetic analysis. The classifier was reported to diagnose cytomegalovirus status with high specificity and sensitivity in both the original and validation cohorts. A group of highly shared sequence variants was considered likely to be a technical artifact of the sequencing pipeline. In a later analysis, HLA-associated TCR beta chains were found to be more clonally expanded and to have lower generation probabilities than equally common non-associated chains. Most TCR sequences were observed very rarely across donors, whereas some public TCRs were present in many individuals. Several of the top co-occurrence clusters appeared to be linked to parvovirus B19, influenza, CMV and Epstein-Barr virus, according to a later analysis. At a false discovery rate of 0.05, a later analysis linked some 17,000 TCR beta sequences to specific HLA alleles. A total of 164 TCR beta chains were listed by the study as associated with cytomegalovirus. Assigning TCR associations to individual alleles was difficult when HLA alleles, especially DR and DQ, strongly co-occurred. Because some donors lacked HLA typing at each locus, the association tests relied only on the typed subset. In a later analysis, most CMV-associated TCR beta chains were found to appear HLA-restricted, with HLA associations seemingly driven largely by CMV exposure. A later genetic analysis associated a missense DCLRE1C variant with V-gene and J-gene trimming of TCR beta chains, and an independent cohort replicated the association. A further reported finding was that TCR beta sequences accurately predicted the HLA-A and HLA-B alleles for most subjects in the first cohort. Linkage disequilibrium might explain the correlated functional status among segregating V segments, but an unknown experimental factor could not be ruled out. According to the authors, the approach could potentially be generalized to other disease states and immunological phenotypes. Three of the identified cytomegalovirus-associated TCR beta chains were confirmed in vitro to be specific for cytomegalovirus antigens. Broadly in line with IMGT annotations, most TCR beta V segments showed up in productive rearrangements about 87% or about 30% of the time in an earlier analysis of some 590 of the donors. In this cohort, only TCR beta chains were sequenced, and detectable features were limited by the absence of alpha or paired-chain data.

CDR1 SEHNR and CDR2 FQNEAQ are derived from the germline V gene (reference sequence). Its CDR3 holds 18 amino acids, cysteine through phenylalanine. The only DNA kept is the CDR3, 54 bases in frame from the first base. Library generation was performed with the immunoSEQ multiplex PCR assay. The multiplex PCR relied on a mix of 60 forward primers for TCR Vbeta segments and 13 reverse primers for TCR Jbeta segments. Amplification of the CDR3 region of rearranged TCR beta genes was performed with a multiplex PCR assay on genomic DNA. The amplified TCR beta libraries were sequenced on the Illumina HiSeq System as 87-base-pair reads. In the source study's methods: A later analysis counted about 80 million unique TCR beta chains across the 600 to 850 repertoires, and 9.5 million to 11 million of these chains were shared by at least two donors. To remove PCR and sequencing errors, raw reads were error-corrected and collapsed into unique sequences using a nearest-neighbor algorithm that merged closely related sequences. Alignment of CDR3 sequences to IMGT reference sequences was used to assign V, D and J gene segments. For a sequence to be retained, at least a six-nucleotide match to both a V gene segment and a J gene segment was required. Rearrangements were called productive when the CDR3 lacked stop codons and stayed in frame with V and J; all others were non-productive. Following IMGT convention, CDR3 was defined as the stretch from the second conserved V-encoded cysteine up to the conserved J-encoded phenylalanine. In an earlier analysis of more than 550 of the donors, sequences lacking an unambiguous match to a single V gene segment were excluded. In an earlier analysis of 587 of the donors, V segments were called functional above 56.7% productive rearrangements and were called segregating when the between-donor standard deviation exceeded 5%. A statistical classification framework was built to diagnose cytomegalovirus status from the catalog of TCR beta chain sequences. V and J gene assignment, in a later analysis, came from comparing TCR nucleotide sequences with IMGT/GENE-DB human TR gene sequences. The TCRdist pipeline was used in a later analysis to assign CDR3 sequences and most-parsimonious VDJ recombination scenarios. In a later analysis, each TCR beta chain was defined by its CDR3 amino acid sequence together with its V-gene family, and reads lacking a unique V-gene family were excluded. To address suspected cross-contamination and a sequencing artifact, a later analysis removed over 500 highly shared, low-generation-probability nucleotide sequences. In a later analysis, a clonal expansion index was calculated for each public chain from normalized within-repertoire ranks of inferred template counts. In a later analysis, generation probabilities were computed using a VDJ recombination model fitted to out-of-frame rearrangements, and the results were checked against IGoR. In a later analysis, hypergeometric tests were used to score TCR-TCR, TCR-HLA and TCR-CMV co-occurrence, with a repertoire-size bias correction applied to TCR pairs. In a later analysis, false discovery rates were estimated by permuting HLA or CMV assignments 20 times. In a later analysis, co-occurring TCRs were grouped using DBSCAN, and TCRdist sequence similarity was added for clustering within HLA-allele-positive subsets. Co-occurrence clustering excluded repertoires with fewer than 30,000 or more than 120,000 public chains, plus five with anomalous nucleotide sharing. Sourced from immuneACCESS, this table was stored by TCRdb with only in-frame sequences that have V and J called. A share of the clones is absent; for the studies checked, an unresolved V gene accounts for under half, and the remainder has no known explanation. Clone size and the V and J calls come from that table; the DNA yielded D and trimming. This sample gives 83,000 or so clones in total; about 75% of them show up just once. Together, the top ten hold roughly a tenth of the sample.

This clone was seen once. Its antigen is not yet known. The germline gene is not matched at one end of the junction; a read error may be the cause. In total, roughly 670 healthy bone marrow donors made up the cohort. All cohort members were sampled while nominally healthy, although unrecorded immune exposures were likely present. The donor was CMV seropositive and belonged to the group of 250 to 300 seropositive cohort members. Every donor gave a peripheral blood sample, and the peripheral blood mononuclear cells from that sample were used for TCR beta sequencing. The Qiagen DNeasy Blood Extraction Kit was used to extract genomic DNA from the blood cell samples.

The origin of this receptor is a man aged 30 to 45 in good health and CMV-seropositive. The specimen was PBMCs. Recombination linked TRBV7-9 to TRBJ1-6; possibly the D gene is TRBD1, per 5 matching bases. The nucleotides are TGTTCCAGCAGCTTCCCCGAAGATAGCGGGACCGAAAATTCACCCCTCCACTTT. Its amino acids are CSSSFPEDSGTENSPLHF.